This TCR beta chain was obtained from a study of blood T cells in healthy people across ages. Points from the study as a whole: Older age coincided with a roughly linear decline in TCR beta diversity per million T cells.

Together with a sample-barcoded 5' primer, a J-beta primer mix was included in a second PCR lasting roughly 7 to 11 cycles. A 12-random-nucleotide template-switch adaptor tagged each cDNA molecule. TCRdb fed the 5' RACE reads into MiXCR, producing one record per CDR3 protein. Here the sample spans about 1.4 million distinct CDR3 sequences, approximately 59% being singletons. Germline CDR1 and CDR2: MNHEY and SVGAGI. Trimming left V 2 bases short and J 0 bases short, with 10 bases between. The CDR3 extends over 15 amino acids. As regards this clonotype: What it binds is not known.

Sample: blood. The sequence was collected from a man aged 18 to 30 in good health. V gene TRBV6-5 combines with J gene TRBJ1-2; weak D call: TRBD1 (5 bases). CDR3 protein: CASSYDQGSNYGYTF. The CDR3 DNA reads as TGTGCCAGCAGTTACGACCAGGGTTCTAACTATGGCTACACCTTC.